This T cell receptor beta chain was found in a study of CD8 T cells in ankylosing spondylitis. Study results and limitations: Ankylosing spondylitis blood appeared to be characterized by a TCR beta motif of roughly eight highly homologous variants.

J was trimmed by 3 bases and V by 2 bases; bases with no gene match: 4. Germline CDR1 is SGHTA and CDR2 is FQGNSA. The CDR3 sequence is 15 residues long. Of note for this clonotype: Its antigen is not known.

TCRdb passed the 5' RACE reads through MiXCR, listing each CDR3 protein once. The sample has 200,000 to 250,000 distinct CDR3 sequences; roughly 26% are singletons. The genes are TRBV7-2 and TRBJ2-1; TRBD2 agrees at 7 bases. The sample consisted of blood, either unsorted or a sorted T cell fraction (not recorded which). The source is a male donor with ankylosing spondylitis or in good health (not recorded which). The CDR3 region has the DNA TGTGCCAGCAGCTTATCGGGAGGTGTCTACAATGAGCAGTTCTTC. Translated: CASSLSGGVYNEQFF. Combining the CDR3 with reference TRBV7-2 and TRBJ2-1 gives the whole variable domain GAGVSQSPSNKVTEKGKDVELRCDPISGHTALYWYRQSLGQGLEFLIYFQGNSAPDKSGLPSDRFSAERTGGSVSTLTIQRTQQEDSAVYLCASSLSGGVYNEQFFGPGTRLTVL.